The clone carrying this T cell receptor beta chain was seen only once. TCRdb analysed the RT-PCR reads with MiXCR anew, one entry per CDR3 protein. Of almost 700,000 distinct CDR3 sequences listed, 12% to 15% are singletons. The germline gives CDR1 GTSNPN, CDR2 SVGIG (reference sequence). Trimming took 7 bases from V and 3 from J; bases not matched to a gene: 5. The CDR3 covers 13 residues. The sample comprised memory CD4+ T cells from blood. The chain combines TRBV30 with TRBJ2-3; 9 bases fit TRBD1. The TCR originated in a female donor in good health, serving as a healthy control. The CDR3 sequence: CASDRGLTDTQYF. CDR3 DNA sequence: TGTGCCTCGGACAGGGGATTGACAGATACGCAGTATTTT.